The rows below give T cell receptor beta chains drawn from one sample of a study of sequential checkpoint blockade in melanoma. Repertoires were generated with immunoSEQ multiplex PCR, while TCRdb's copy carries only in-frame clones and drops some. Among 15,000 to 20,000 clones, 56% were seen once, and the ten largest hold around 17%. This specimen was CD8+ T cells sorted from blood (inferred from file names), taken from a patient given nivolumab and ipilimumab in sequence. The receptors shown here come from a human donor with melanoma. Each CDR3 is given with its conserved first and last residue. D genes are given only for firm matches. Expanded clones get a size class; other rows say once, few or many, or leave the size out.

>NA|TRBJ2-6|NA|TRBV5-6
CASSSQGSGANVLTF
TGTGCCAGCAGCTCGCAGGGATCTGGGGCCAACGTCCTGACTTTC
>NA|TRBJ2-7|NA|TRBV2
CASSQRGNIPSRGEQYF
TGTGCCAGCAGCCAGAGAGGAAACATCCCAAGTCGAGGCGAGCAGTACTTC
>few|TRBJ2-7|NA|TRBV18
CASSPLEFVDEQYF
TGTGCCAGCTCACCCTTGGAGTTTGTCGACGAGCAGTACTTC
>NA|TRBJ2-7|NA|TRBV5-5
CASSFPGVYEQYF
TGTGCCAGCAGCTTTCCCGGGGTTTACGAGCAGTACTTC
>once|TRBJ2-7|TRBD2|TRBV7-6
CASSLSSGSYEQYF
TGTGCCAGCAGCTTGTCTAGCGGATCATACGAGCAGTACTTC
>NA|TRBJ1-6|NA|TRBV6-1
CASSEGRGESSPLHF
TGTGCCAGCAGTGAAGGGAGGGGCGAAAGTTCACCCCTCCACTTT
>few|TRBJ2-7|NA|TRBV29-1
CSVAGDGYSYEQYF
TGCAGCGTTGCGGGGGACGGCTACTCCTACGAGCAGTACTTC
>NA|TRBJ2-7|TRBD1|TRBV2
CASSLGGTGYEQYF
TGTGCCAGCAGTTTAGGGGGGACAGGGTACGAGCAGTACTTC
>medium-sized|TRBJ1-3|NA|TRBV10-1
CASGTTSGNTIYF
TGCGCCAGCGGGACAACCTCTGGAAACACCATATATTTT
>few|TRBJ2-5|NA|TRBV5-3
CASTIDGGETQYF
TGTGCCAGCACCATAGACGGAGGAGAGACCCAGTACTTC
>NA|TRBJ1-4|TRBD1|TRBV4-3
CASSQEQGFPEKLFF
TGCGCCAGCAGCCAAGAACAGGGGTTTCCTGAAAAACTGTTTTTT
>NA|TRBJ1-2|TRBD1|TRBV27
CASSLRQGHRMGYTF
TGTGCCAGCAGTTTACGACAGGGCCATCGTATGGGCTACACCTTC
>NA|TRBJ2-7|TRBD2|TRBV6-5
CASTPGEGYEQYF
TGTGCCAGCACCCCGGGGGAGGGCTACGAGCAGTACTTC
>medium-sized|TRBJ2-7|TRBD2|TRBV19
CASSMSGGLHEQYF
TGTGCCAGTAGTATGTCGGGGGGACTCCACGAGCAGTACTTC
>NA|TRBJ1-1|TRBD1|TRBV7-2
CASSRQGGTEAFF
TGTGCCAGCAGCAGACAGGGCGGGACTGAAGCTTTCTTT
>NA|TRBJ1-5|NA|TRBV2
CASSEAGGVTVNQPQHF
TGTGCCAGCAGTGAAGCGGGGGGGGTGACGGTCAATCAGCCCCAGCATTTT
>NA|TRBJ2-7|NA|TRBV19
CASRSLNYEQYF
TGTGCCAGTAGGTCGCTAAACTACGAGCAGTACTTC
>few|TRBJ2-1|NA|TRBV6-5
CASSPLLYNEQFF
TGTGCCAGCAGCCCCCTTCTATACAATGAGCAGTTCTTC
>NA|TRBJ2-7|NA|TRBV5-1
CASSLGEWVAHDYEQYF
TGCGCCAGCAGCTTGGGCGAGTGGGTAGCGCATGACTACGAGCAGTACTTC
>NA|TRBJ2-1|NA|TRBV11-3
CASSLDQGGISYNEQFF
TGTGCCAGCAGCTTAGATCAGGGCGGAATCTCCTACAATGAGCAGTTCTTC
>NA|TRBJ2-7|NA|TRBV27
CASRGTLTSYEQYF
TGTGCCAGCAGGGGGACTCTTACCTCCTACGAGCAGTACTTC
>NA|TRBJ2-7|NA|TRBV2
CASSEVTYEQYF
TGTGCCAGCAGTGAAGTAACCTACGAGCAGTACTTC
>NA|TRBJ1-4|TRBD1|TRBV7-6
CASSVGQGRSEKLFF
TGTGCCAGCAGCGTGGGACAGGGTCGATCCGAAAAACTGTTTTTT
>NA|TRBJ2-7|TRBD1|TRBV11-2
CASSLPGTGAYEQYF
TGTGCCAGCAGCTTGCCCGGGACAGGGGCGTACGAGCAGTACTTC
>NA|TRBJ2-1|TRBD2|TRBV5-8
CASSPRLAGVGEEQFF
TGTGCCAGCAGCCCTAGACTAGCGGGAGTGGGAGAAGAGCAGTTCTTC
>NA|TRBJ2-3|TRBD1|TRBV6-4
CASSGTGGTDTQYF
TGTGCCAGCAGTGGGACAGGGGGCACAGATACGCAGTATTTT
>NA|TRBJ1-4|TRBD1|TRBV6-6
CASSGTGVRGEKLFF
TGTGCCAGCAGCGGGACAGGGGTCCGGGGTGAAAAACTGTTTTTT
>NA|TRBJ2-1|NA|TRBV7-9
CASSLQGWSYNEQFF
TGTGCCAGCAGTTTACAGGGTTGGTCCTACAATGAGCAGTTCTTC
>NA|TRBJ2-7|TRBD2|TRBV30
CAWSGTSGMDEQYF
TGTGCCTGGAGCGGGACTAGCGGGATGGACGAGCAGTACTTC
>few|TRBJ1-2|NA|TRBV7-9
CASSPLYQAAGDYGYTF
TGTGCCAGCAGCCCTCTTTATCAGGCCGCGGGGGACTATGGCTACACCTTC
>NA|TRBJ2-7|NA|TRBV6-1
CATHQGSSYEQYF
TGTGCCACTCATCAGGGGAGCTCCTACGAGCAGTACTTC
>NA|TRBJ1-1|TRBD1|TRBV11-2
CASSRAGTGGPNTEAFF
TGTGCCAGCAGCCGCGCGGGTACAGGGGGCCCGAACACTGAAGCTTTCTTT
>NA|TRBJ1-1|NA|TRBV27
CASSLGAGEAFF
TGTGCCAGCAGTTTAGGGGCAGGGGAAGCTTTCTTT
>few|TRBJ1-1|TRBD1|TRBV5-1
CASSFDRGDTEAFF
TGCGCCAGCAGCTTCGACAGGGGGGACACTGAAGCTTTCTTT
>NA|TRBJ1-5|NA|TRBV10-3
CAISAGTPYSNQPQHF
TGTGCCATCAGTGCCGGGACACCATATAGCAATCAGCCCCAGCATTTT
>NA|TRBJ1-2|TRBD1|TRBV6-5
CASSGGYGYTF
TGTGCCAGCTCAGGGGGCTATGGCTACACCTTC
>NA|TRBJ1-1|NA|TRBV7-9
CASSQDLGTTEAFF
TGTGCCAGCAGCCAAGATCTTGGGACTACTGAAGCTTTCTTT
>NA|TRBJ2-5|NA|TRBV6-6
CASTPRGYQETQYF
TGTGCCAGCACCCCAAGGGGGTACCAAGAGACCCAGTACTTC
>NA|TRBJ1-2|NA|TRBV5-6
CASSLAGGNYGYTF
TGTGCCAGCAGCTTGGCCGGGGGTAACTATGGCTACACCTTC
>NA|TRBJ2-7|NA|TRBV19
CASSTPWSEYNEQHF
TGTGCCAGTAGTACCCCTTGGAGTGAGTATAACGAGCAGCACTTC
>NA|TRBJ2-2|TRBD1|TRBV6-5
CASSPTGSTGELFF
TGTGCCAGCAGCCCGACAGGGTCCACCGGGGAGCTGTTTTTT
>NA|TRBJ2-5|NA|TRBV5-4
CASSQGLREQYF
TGTGCCAGCAGCCAGGGTCTGCGAGAGCAGTACTTC
>NA|TRBJ1-2|NA|TRBV2
CASSEAQAWSGYTF
TGTGCCAGCAGTGAAGCCCAGGCCTGGTCGGGCTACACCTTC
>once|TRBJ2-7|TRBD1|TRBV27
CASSWTGDVGEQYF
TGTGCCAGCAGCTGGACAGGGGATGTTGGCGAGCAGTACTTC
>NA|TRBJ1-1|NA|TRBV6-5
CASRIEGLPNTEAFF
TGTGCCAGCAGAATAGAGGGACTCCCGAACACTGAAGCTTTCTTT